This entry is about one TCR beta chain. The entry originates in a study of blood T cell repertoires in COVID-19. Study-level information: Acute-phase and convalescent COVID-19 samples originated in the United States, Italy and Spain. Nucleic acid was either cDNA or gDNA, and it came from T cells, B-cell-depleted T cells, or PBMCs.

With 3 bases removed from V and 7 bases from J, the gap between germline ends came to 18 bases. Germline V lookup: CDR1 SNHLY, CDR2 FYNNEI. The CDR3 runs to 15 residues. Libraries were prepared by immunoSEQ multiplex PCR; TCRdb keeps only in-frame clonotypes and omits some of them. This table has a few hundred thousand clones, 75% to 90% appearing once. Participants were aged roughly 18 to 89 years from approximately 24 US areas. The origin of this receptor is a woman in her 30s who had been exposed to COVID-19. Sequenced: PBMCs or T cells enriched from blood (not recorded which). The chain recombines TRBV2 with TRBJ1-2, with D perhaps TRBD1 (6 bases). In DNA form, the CDR3 reads TGTGCCAGCAGTGAGTCCCGGCCCGCAGGGGCTGGCTACACCTTC. Amino acid sequence: CASSESRPAGAGYTF.